The 11 T cell receptor beta chains reported below all come from one sample, sequenced in a study of cytotoxic CD8 clonotypes in ibrutinib-treated CLL. The data were produced by immunoSEQ multiplex PCR, yet TCRdb's version contains in-frame clones alone and is incomplete. The sample has some 300,000 clones; about 80% are singletons. The source was PBMCs, collected before ibrutinib treatment. These receptors were obtained from a human donor with chronic lymphocytic leukemia.

The chain links TRBV10-3 to TRBJ2-2; D gene ambiguous. Trimming cost V 3 bases and J 7 bases, with 9 bases left between them. The CDR3 has 13 residues. Looked up from germline, CDR1 is ENHRY and CDR2 is SYGVKD. Written as DNA, the CDR3 is TGTGCCATCAGTGAAGGAACGGGCGGGGAGCTGTTTTTT. This gives the protein CAISEGTGGELFF.

The rearrangement links TRBV4-2 to TRBJ2-7; D remains unclear. Trimming shortened V by 0 bases and J by 2 bases, and 5 bases separated the two germline ends. Germline V CDR1 and CDR2: LGHNA, YNFKEQ. CDR3 length equals 13 residues. The CDR3 spells CASSQDEAYEQYF. DNA of the CDR3: TGTGCCAGCAGCCAAGATGAAGCCTACGAGCAGTACTTC.

The chain combines TRBV4-2 with TRBJ2-2; D remains ambiguous. The CDR3 spans 15 residues. The germline V gene encodes CDR1 LGHNA and CDR2 YNFKEQ. Trimming took 4 bases from V and 0 from J, leaving 9 bases between them. The CDR3 nucleotides read TGTGCCAGCAGCCCGATGCTAGCGAACACCGGGGAGCTGTTTTTT. It is translated as CASSPMLANTGELFF.

V is TRBV19 and J is TRBJ2-7; tentative D call: TRBD1 (5 bases). V gave up 9 bases and J gave up 4 bases, with 31 bases separating them. Germline lookup yields CDR1 LNHDA and CDR2 SQIVND (reference sequence). CDR3 length equals 18 residues. In DNA, the CDR3 is TGTGCCAGGCTTCACCCCAGTCCCACCCCCAGGGTCGTTTACGAGCAGTACTTC. Amino acids: CARLHPSPTPRVVYEQYF.

The chain employs TRBV7-2 and TRBJ1-2; D not certain. This CDR3 contains 16 residues. V lost 1 base, J lost 4 bases, and 16 bases lay in between. Germline V lookup: CDR1 SGHTA, CDR2 FQGNSA. The CDR3 spells CASSLDETGLGYGYTF. In DNA, the CDR3 is TGTGCCAGCAGCTTAGACGAGACTGGGCTGGGCTATGGCTACACCTTC.

The chain recombines TRBV7-3 with TRBJ2-1; 10 bases line up with TRBD2. The CDR3 runs 15 residues. The germline gives CDR1 SGHTA, CDR2 FQGTGA. After removal of 1 base from V and 6 bases from J, the junction contained 3 bases not matched to a gene. CDR3 in DNA: TGTGCCAGCAGCTTAAACCTAGCGGGAGTCAATGAGCAGTTCTTC. It specifies CASSLNLAGVNEQFF. The whole variable domain, remainder taken from reference TRBV7-3 and TRBJ2-1, is GAGVSQTPSNKVTEKGKYVELRCDPISGHTALYWYRQSLGQGPEFLIYFQGTGAADDSGLPNDRFFAVRPEGSVSTLKIQRTERGDSAVYLCASSLNLAGVNEQFFGPGTRLTVL.

The chain has TRBV5-4 and TRBJ2-1; weak D call: TRBD1 (6 bases). The length of the CDR3 is 12 residues. V lost 5 bases to trimming and J lost 8 bases, with 11 bases between them. Per the germline V gene, CDR1 is SGHNT and CDR2 is YYREEE (reference sequence). In nucleotides, the CDR3 is TGTGCCAGCAGTTCGACAGGCCATGAGCAGTTCTTC. As protein: CASSSTGHEQFF.

This clone was detected only a few times. This rearrangement joins TRBV6-6 to TRBJ2-7; D is ambiguous. Germline CDR1 and CDR2: MNHNY and SVGAGI (reference sequence). V lost 10 bases and J 5 bases, leaving 21 bases between the germline ends. This CDR3 spans 14 amino acids. The CDR3 loop is CATLSQGLINEQYF. The CDR3 DNA sequence: TGTGCCACCCTCTCCCAAGGATTAATCAACGAGCAGTACTTC.

This chain connects TRBV2 to TRBJ1-2, with 9 bases aligning to TRBD1. CDR3 size: 14 residues. The germline V gene has CDR1 SNHLY and CDR2 FYNNEI. V was clipped by 7 bases and J by 4 bases; unmatched bases: 7. The CDR3 protein is CASTSGQGIYGYTF. CDR3 nucleotide sequence: TGTGCCAGCACCTCAGGACAGGGGATCTATGGCTACACCTTC.

This clone was recorded once. The same CDR3 is also encoded by other DNA sequences in this sample. The chain links TRBV9 to TRBJ2-7; TRBD1 matches 7 bases. J was trimmed by 6 bases and V by 0 bases; bases with no gene match: 6. CDR3 length equals 14 residues. Germline loops: CDR1 SGDLS, CDR2 YYNGEE. The CDR3, as DNA: TGTGCCAGCAGCGTAGAGGGGGCCTCTACCGAGCAGTACTTC. Its protein is CASSVEGASTEQYF.

V gene TRBV27 combines with J gene TRBJ1-5; D is perhaps TRBD1 (5 bases). CDR1 MNHEY and CDR2 SMNVEV come from the germline V gene (reference sequence). The length of the CDR3 is 16 residues. With 3 bases removed from V and 0 bases from J, the gap between germline ends came to 12 bases. The CDR3 region is CASSLGPSYSNQPQHF. The CDR3, as DNA: TGTGCCAGCAGTTTGGGGCCCTCTTATAGCAATCAGCCCCAGCATTTT.